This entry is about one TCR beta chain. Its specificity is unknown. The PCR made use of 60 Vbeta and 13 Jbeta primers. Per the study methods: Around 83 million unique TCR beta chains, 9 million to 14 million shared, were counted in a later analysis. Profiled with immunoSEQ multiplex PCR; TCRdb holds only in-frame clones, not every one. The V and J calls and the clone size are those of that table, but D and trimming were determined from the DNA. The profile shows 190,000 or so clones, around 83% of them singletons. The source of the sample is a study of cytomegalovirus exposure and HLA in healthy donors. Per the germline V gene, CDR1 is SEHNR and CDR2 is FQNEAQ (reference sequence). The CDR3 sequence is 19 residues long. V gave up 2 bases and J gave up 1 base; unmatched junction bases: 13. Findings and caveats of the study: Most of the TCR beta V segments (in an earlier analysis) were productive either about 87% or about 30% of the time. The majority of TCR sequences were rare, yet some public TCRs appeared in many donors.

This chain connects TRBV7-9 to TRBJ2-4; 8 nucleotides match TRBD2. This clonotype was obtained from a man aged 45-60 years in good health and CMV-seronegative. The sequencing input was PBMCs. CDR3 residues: CASSLWLAGGVRAKNIQYF. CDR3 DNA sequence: TGTGCCAGCAGCTTATGGCTAGCGGGCGGGGTAAGGGCCAAAAACATTCAGTACTTC.